This entry lists 22 T cell receptor beta chains sequenced from one sample in a study of T-cell memory formation after mild COVID-19. A single record per CDR3 protein comes from TCRdb applying MiXCR to the 5' RACE reads. The sample lists some 150,000 distinct CDR3 sequences, 19% occurring once. Sequencing was done on a sample of PBMCs or a T cell subset sorted from them (not recorded which). Receptor source: an adult woman who had mild COVID-19 (a few samples of this study predate the infection). Cell type and time point are not known.

In its sample, this clonotype was seen a few times. The chain couples TRBV4-1 to TRBJ2-5, with a possible D match to TRBD2 (7 bases). Germline V gene sequence: CDR1 MGHRA, CDR2 YSYEKL. The CDR3 loop spans 16 amino acids. The V gene lost 4 bases and the J gene lost 1 base, with 16 bases spanning the gap. In DNA, the CDR3 is TGCGCCAGCAGCCCGATAGGGGGGGGCCGCCAAGAGACCCAGTACTTC. As protein: CASSPIGGGRQETQYF.

This clonotype was observed many times. The chain combines TRBV4-2 with TRBJ2-7; tentative D call: TRBD1 (5 bases). V lost 1 base, J lost 3 bases, and 13 bases lay in between. CDR3 length: 15 amino acids. CDR1 is LGHNA, CDR2 YNFKEQ, per germline. CDR3: CASSQGSQGNYEQYF. In DNA, the CDR3 is TGTGCCAGCAGCCAAGGGTCCCAGGGAAACTACGAGCAGTACTTC.

The rearrangement links TRBV9 to TRBJ2-5, with TRBD2 as a possible D gene (7 bases). The CDR3 is 16 residues long. Germline V gene data show CDR1 as SGDLS and CDR2 as YYNGEE. V dropped 0 bases and J dropped 3 bases, with 15 bases sitting between them. The CDR3 loop is CASSVGLAEGEETQYF. In DNA form, the CDR3 reads TGTGCCAGCAGCGTAGGCCTAGCGGAGGGGGAAGAGACCCAGTACTTC.

V gene TRBV29-1 combines with J gene TRBJ2-5; 7 bases map to TRBD1. The CDR3 runs 14 residues. Germline lookup yields CDR1 SQVTM and CDR2 ANQGSEA. The ends lost 4 bases at V and 4 bases at J; junction bases unmatched: 9. The CDR3, as DNA: TGCAGCGTTGGGGCAGGTGGACAGGTAGAGACCCAGTACTTC. Translation gives CSVGAGGQVETQYF. The full variable domain, completed using reference TRBV29-1 and TRBJ2-5, is SAVISQKPSRDICQRGTSLTIQCQVDSQVTMMFWYRQQPGQSLTLIATANQGSEATYESGFVIDKFPISRPNLTFSTLTVSNMSPEDSSIYLCSVGAGGQVETQYFGPGTRLLVL.

The chain uses TRBV11-2 and TRBJ1-1; no clear D. This CDR3 has 15 amino acids. CDR1 SGHAT and CDR2 FQNNGV come from the germline V gene. V shed 5 bases and J shed 0 bases, with 13 bases lying between them. CDR3 sequence: CASSLARTVNTEAFF. For the CDR3, the DNA is TGTGCCAGCAGCCTAGCCCGGACCGTGAACACTGAAGCTTTCTTT. Filled out from reference TRBV11-2 and TRBJ1-1, the complete variable domain reads EAGVAQSPRYKIIEKRQSVAFWCNPISGHATLYWYQQILGQGPKLLIQFQNNGVVDDSQLPKDRFSAERLKGVDSTLKIQPAKLEDSAVYLCASSLARTVNTEAFFGQGTRLTVV.

The chain employs TRBV20-1 and TRBJ1-5, with no clear D. From germline, CDR1 is DFQATT and CDR2 SNEGSKA (reference sequence). This CDR3 comprises 13 residues. V lost 3 bases to trimming and J lost 6 bases, with 12 bases between them. CDR3 sequence reads: CSASIGRAQPQHF. The CDR3 coding sequence is TGCAGTGCTAGTATCGGGAGGGCTCAGCCCCAGCATTTT.

J is TRBJ2-5 and V is TRBV6-5; D may be TRBD2 (6 bases). Germline CDR1 MNHEY, CDR2 SVGAGI. The CDR3 length is 17 residues. Trimming shortened V by 5 bases and J by 5 bases, and 24 bases separated the two germline ends. CDR3 nucleotide sequence: TGTGCCAGCAGTCCCTTACTGGAAAGGGGCGGAGGGGAGACCCAGTACTTC. Protein product: CASSPLLERGGGETQYF.

The genes are TRBV7-9 and TRBJ2-5; D may match TRBD1 or TRBD2 (5 bases each). This CDR3 is built from 14 residues. The V end was cut by 2 bases, the J end by 7 bases, with 14 bases between. Germline V gives CDR1 SEHNR, CDR2 FQNEAQ (reference sequence). The CDR3 protein is CASSLRRAGGTQYF. For the CDR3, the DNA is TGTGCCAGCAGCTTACGCAGGGCCGGAGGGACCCAGTACTTC.

Written as DNA, the CDR3 is TGCGCCAGCAGCCCGGGGGCGATGGGGGAGACCCAGTACTTC. It yields the protein CASSPGAMGETQYF. The chain recombines TRBV5-1 with TRBJ2-5; the D call may be TRBD1 or TRBD2 (6 bases each). The CDR3 spans 14 residues. The ends were cut back, 4 bases at V and 5 bases at J, with 15 bases in the middle. Germline values: CDR1 SGHRS, CDR2 YFSETQ.

This chain joins TRBV6-2 or TRBV6-3 and TRBJ2-7; TRBD1 is a possible D gene (6 bases). CDR1 MNHEY and CDR2 SVGEGT come from the germline V gene. The CDR3 length is 15 residues. The V end lost 8 bases, the J end lost 0 bases, and 17 bases lay between the germline ends. The CDR3 region is CASSLLRDNSYEQYF. CDR3 nucleotides: TGTGCCAGCTCGCTCCTCCGGGACAACTCCTACGAGCAGTACTTC.

In this sample, this clonotype turned up once. The rearrangement joins TRBV7-3 to TRBJ2-3, with D perhaps TRBD1 or TRBD2 (5 bases each). The V end was cut by 2 bases, the J end by 0 bases, with 12 bases between. The germline CDR1 and CDR2 sequences are SGHTA and FQGTGA. CDR3 length: 16 amino acids. The CDR3 loop is CASSLGAAASTDTQYF. The CDR3 DNA sequence: TGTGCCAGCAGCTTAGGGGCAGCGGCTAGCACAGATACGCAGTATTTT.

The table lists this clonotype with a few counts. The chain recombines TRBV12-3 or TRBV12-4 with TRBJ2-3; D remains unclear. The germline V and J ends were trimmed by 0 bases and 0 bases, with 13 bases remaining between them. The CDR3 extends over 17 amino acids. The CDR3 DNA reads as TGTGCCAGCAGTTTAGCGCTTAACCTGCTTAGCACAGATACGCAGTATTTT. Residues: CASSLALNLLSTDTQYF.

This clonotype turned up a few times. For the CDR3, the DNA is TGTGCCAGCAGCCGTCAGTCCACTGAAAGGGATACGCAGTATTTT. This gives the protein CASSRQSTERDTQYF. V and J are TRBV5-6 and TRBJ2-3; no firm D call. Germline CDR1 and CDR2: SGHDT and YYEEEE. V was trimmed by 4 bases and J by 6 bases, leaving 18 bases between them. The CDR3 length is 15 residues.

DNA of the CDR3: TGTGCCAGCAGTGTGACGGGCCTCTCCTACAATGAGCAGTTCTTC. Translating gives CASSVTGLSYNEQFF. This chain links TRBV2 with TRBJ2-1; D is undetermined. The CDR3 runs to 15 residues. With 4 bases removed from V and 0 bases from J, the gap between germline ends came to 10 bases. Germline V gives CDR1 SNHLY, CDR2 FYNNEI.

The chain joins TRBV5-1 to TRBJ2-1; D possibly corresponds to TRBD1 (6 bases). The CDR3 runs to 15 residues. Trimming removed 4 bases at V and 7 bases at J, with 18 bases between. Germline assignment: CDR1 SGHRS and CDR2 YFSETQ. DNA for the CDR3: TGCGCCAGCAGCGGTGACAGGTGGCCTTTAAATGAGCAGTTCTTC. Protein: CASSGDRWPLNEQFF.

A few counts support this clonotype. The gene calls are TRBV5-1 and TRBJ1-1; D gene unclear. The CDR3 is 14 residues long. With 3 bases removed from V and 1 base from J, the gap between germline ends came to 10 bases. Per germline, CDR1 SGHRS and CDR2 YFSETQ. CDR3 DNA: TGCGCCAGCAGCTCGACACAGAAGAACACTGAAGCTTTCTTT. It yields the protein CASSSTQKNTEAFF. Using reference TRBV5-1 and TRBJ1-1 for the parts outside the CDR3, the full variable domain is KAGVTQTPRYLIKTRGQQVTLSCSPISGHRSVSWYQQTPGQGLQFLFEYFSETQRNKGNFPGRFSGRQFSNSRSEMNVSTLELGDSALYLCASSSTQKNTEAFFGQGTRLTVV.

This clonotype was counted between two and nine times. The chain recombines TRBV5-1 with TRBJ2-1, with D perhaps TRBD1 (5 bases). The CDR3 totals 14 residues. CDR1 is SGHRS and CDR2 is YFSETQ in the germline V gene. With 4 bases removed from V and 0 bases from J, the gap between germline ends came to 8 bases. The CDR3 is CASSRTNSYNEQFF. The DNA of the CDR3 is TGCGCCAGCAGCCGGACAAACTCCTACAATGAGCAGTTCTTC. The complete variable domain, with remaining parts taken from reference TRBV5-1 and TRBJ2-1, reads KAGVTQTPRYLIKTRGQQVTLSCSPISGHRSVSWYQQTPGQGLQFLFEYFSETQRNKGNFPGRFSGRQFSNSRSEMNVSTLELGDSALYLCASSRTNSYNEQFFGPGTRLTVL.

The chain links TRBV5-4 to TRBJ2-3, with 8 bases that match TRBD2. The CDR3 totals 14 residues. CDR1 is SGHNT and CDR2 is YYREEE in the germline V gene (reference sequence). Germline trimming cut 6 bases from V and 3 bases from J; bases unmatched to any gene: 6. The CDR3 DNA is TGTGCCAGCACCCCGGGACTAGGAACAGATACGCAGTATTTT. Its protein is CASTPGLGTDTQYF.

This clonotype was seen more than once but under ten times. The V and J genes are TRBV24-1 and TRBJ2-5, with 9 bases aligning to TRBD2. V lost 5 bases and J lost 9; bases outside the gene matches: 9. There are 14 residues in the CDR3. CDR1 KGHDR and CDR2 SFDVKD come from the germline V gene. The CDR3 spells CATSGISGSYPQYF. As DNA, the CDR3 is TGTGCCACCAGTGGTATTAGCGGGAGTTATCCCCAGTACTTC.

A few counts support this clonotype. The chain recombines TRBV7-2 with TRBJ2-2; D gene unclear. The CDR3 totals 15 residues. The germline CDR1 and CDR2 sequences are SGHTA and FQGNSA. The V gene lost 1 base and the J gene lost 4 bases, with 10 bases spanning the gap. The CDR3 region has the DNA TGTGCCAGCAGCTTAGGTGTCGCGCGCACCGGGGAGCTGTTTTTT. As protein: CASSLGVARTGELFF.

This clonotype was found a few times. The chain recombines TRBV7-8 with TRBJ2-3; D is uncertain. Germline-derived CDR1 and CDR2 are SGHVS and FQNEAQ. CDR3 length: 12 amino acids. Between the trimmed V and J ends, which lost 5 bases and 3 bases, there was a span of 6 bases. The CDR3: CASSMTTDTQYF. The CDR3 DNA reads as TGTGCCAGCAGCATGACGACAGATACGCAGTATTTT.

This rearrangement joins TRBV7-8 to TRBJ1-1; unclear D gene. CDR3 length equals 14 residues. V was shortened by 2 bases and J by 7 bases, with 14 bases between the two germline ends. Germline V gene sequence: CDR1 SGHVS, CDR2 FQNEAQ. The CDR3, as DNA: TGTGCCAGCAGCTTAACCCAGGTCACCCATGAAGCTTTCTTT. Protein product: CASSLTQVTHEAFF.